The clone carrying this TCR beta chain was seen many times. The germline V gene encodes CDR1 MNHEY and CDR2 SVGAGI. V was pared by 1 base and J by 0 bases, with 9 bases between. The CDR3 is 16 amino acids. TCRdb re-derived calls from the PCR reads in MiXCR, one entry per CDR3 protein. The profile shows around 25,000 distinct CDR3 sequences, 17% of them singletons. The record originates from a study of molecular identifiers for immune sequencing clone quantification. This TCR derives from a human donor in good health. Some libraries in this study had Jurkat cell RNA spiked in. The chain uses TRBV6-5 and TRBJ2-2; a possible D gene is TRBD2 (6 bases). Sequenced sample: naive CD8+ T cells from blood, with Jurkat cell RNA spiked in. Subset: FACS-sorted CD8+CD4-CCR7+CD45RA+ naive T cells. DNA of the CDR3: TGTGCCAGCAGTTACTACGGGGGAGCGAACACCGGGGAGCTGTTTTTT. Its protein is CASSYYGGANTGELFF.